Many counts were recorded for the clone carrying this T cell receptor beta chain. Its specificity is not known. The sample belongs to a study of T-cell memory formation after mild COVID-19. Findings and limits, study-wide: Mainly CM and EM harbored the contracting CD4+ clones; mainly EMRA harbored the CD8+ ones. SARS-CoV-2 specificity of second-wave clones peaking day 37 was unconfirmed.

The CDR3 is made up of 17 amino acids. V shed 0 bases, J shed 1 base, and the junction held 7 bases outside the gene matches. Germline values: CDR1 SGHRS, CDR2 YFSETQ. TCRdb re-derived calls from the 5' RACE reads in MiXCR, one entry per CDR3 protein. Altogether approximately 150,000 distinct CDR3 sequences are present, 5.5% to 7% being singletons, with the ten largest covering roughly 1.9%. Specimen: PBMCs or a T cell subset sorted from them (not recorded which). The chain uses TRBV5-1 and TRBJ2-4, with 7 bases that match TRBD1. This TCR was sampled from an adult woman who had mild COVID-19 (a few samples of this study predate the infection). Cell type and time point are not known. The CDR3 bases are TGCGCCAGCAGCTTGGGAGGTGGGACAGTCGCCAAAAACATTCAGTACTTC. It codes for CASSLGGGTVAKNIQYF. Variable domain in full (rest from reference TRBV5-1 and TRBJ2-4): KAGVTQTPRYLIKTRGQQVTLSCSPISGHRSVSWYQQTPGQGLQFLFEYFSETQRNKGNFPGRFSGRQFSNSRSEMNVSTLELGDSALYLCASSLGGGTVAKNIQYFGAGTRLSVL.